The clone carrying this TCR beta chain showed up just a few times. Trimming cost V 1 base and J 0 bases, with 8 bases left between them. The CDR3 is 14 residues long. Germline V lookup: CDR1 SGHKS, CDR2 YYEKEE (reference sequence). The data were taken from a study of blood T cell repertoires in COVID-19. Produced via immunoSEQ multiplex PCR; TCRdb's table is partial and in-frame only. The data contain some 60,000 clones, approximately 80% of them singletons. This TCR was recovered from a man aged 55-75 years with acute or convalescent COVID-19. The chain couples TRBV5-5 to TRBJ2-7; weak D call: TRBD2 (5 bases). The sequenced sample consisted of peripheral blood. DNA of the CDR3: TGTGCCAGCAGCTTGTTGAGGGTCTCCTACGAGCAGTACTTC. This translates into CASSLLRVSYEQYF.